The next 5 T cell receptor beta chains were all read from a single sample in a study of shared clonotypes between healthy human individuals. Profiling relied on immunoSEQ multiplex PCR, and the TCRdb table lists in-frame clones only, not all of them. The repertoire holds some 490,000 clones, with 60% to 80% as singletons. The sequenced sample was PBMCs. All receptors come from a woman aged 40-49 years in good health. Some clones in this sample may be carry-over from other donors' samples.

This clone has just a few counts. CDR3 DNA: TGTGCCAGCAGTCGCACTGTCTCCGGGGAGCTGTTTTTT. It codes for CASSRTVSGELFF. The chain uses TRBV6-6 and TRBJ2-2; no definite D call. The CDR3 runs to 13 residues. Between the trimmed V and J ends, which lost 5 bases and 6 bases, there was a span of 10 bases. Looked up from germline, CDR1 is MNHNY and CDR2 is SVGAGI (reference sequence).

This clone was counted ten times or more. The chain links TRBV10-3 to TRBJ2-2; D is uncertain. The CDR3 runs to 14 residues. The V gene's germline CDR1 is ENHRY and CDR2 SYGVKD. V shed 3 bases and J shed 6 bases, with 11 bases lying between them. The CDR3 sequence is CAISEFEDSGELFF. For the CDR3, the DNA is TGTGCCATCAGTGAATTCGAGGATTCCGGGGAGCTGTTTTTT.

V and J are TRBV5-1 and TRBJ2-5; 9 bases agree with TRBD1. Germline V lookup: CDR1 SGHRS, CDR2 YFSETQ. The trim removed 0 bases at V and 5 bases at J, leaving 11 bases unmatched. The CDR3 totals 17 residues. The CDR3 protein is CASSLVPSGQGYETQYF. CDR3 sequence (DNA): TGCGCCAGCAGCTTGGTCCCCTCGGGACAGGGATACGAGACCCAGTACTTC.

The sample holds one count of this clone. The chain employs TRBV5-5 and TRBJ2-2; 15 bases match TRBD2. The CDR3 contains 16 residues. J gave up 5 bases and V 4 bases, and 3 bases lay outside the gene matches. From germline, CDR1 is SGHKS and CDR2 YYEKEE (reference sequence). The CDR3 is CASSPGLAGGTGELFF. The CDR3 DNA reads as TGTGCCAGCAGCCCGGGACTAGCGGGAGGAACCGGGGAGCTGTTTTTT. The full variable domain, completed using reference TRBV5-5 and TRBJ2-2, is DAGVTQSPTHLIKTRGQQVTLRCSPISGHKSVSWYQQVLGQGPQFIFQYYEKEERGRGNFPDRFSARQFPNYSSELNVNALLLGDSALYLCASSPGLAGGTGELFFGEGSRLTVL.

The J gene is TRBJ2-1, the V gene TRBV6-1, with D perhaps matching TRBD2 (5 bases). Trimming removed 6 bases at V and 7 bases at J, with 13 bases between. In germline, CDR1 is MNHNS, CDR2 SASEGT. This CDR3 has 13 amino acids. CDR3 amino acids: CASRVGGLNEQFF. CDR3 DNA: TGTGCCAGCAGGGTGGGCGGGTTAAATGAGCAGTTCTTC.